Sequencing of this T cell receptor (beta chain) was carried out in a study of PD-L1 blockade in urothelial cancer. The CDR3 has 13 residues. Trimming shortened V by 5 bases and J by 1 base, and 8 bases separated the two germline ends. CDR1 SGHAT and CDR2 FQDESV come from the germline V gene (reference sequence). The authors spiked synthetic TCR analog templates into each PCR. TCRdb keeps only in-frame clones here, not all; method: immunoSEQ multiplex PCR. The sample shows tens of thousands of clones, 79% of them seen only once. A single count supports this clone. As for time point: pretreatment peripheral blood.

This sequence originates from a man between 65 and 85 years old with urothelial cancer. V usage is TRBV11-1 and J usage is TRBJ2-5; no definite D call. Sequenced here: PBMCs, sampled around atezolizumab (anti-PD-L1) treatment. The CDR3 coding sequence is TGTGCCAGCAGCGCGACATCCCAAGAGACCCAGTACTTC. The encoded protein is CASSATSQETQYF.